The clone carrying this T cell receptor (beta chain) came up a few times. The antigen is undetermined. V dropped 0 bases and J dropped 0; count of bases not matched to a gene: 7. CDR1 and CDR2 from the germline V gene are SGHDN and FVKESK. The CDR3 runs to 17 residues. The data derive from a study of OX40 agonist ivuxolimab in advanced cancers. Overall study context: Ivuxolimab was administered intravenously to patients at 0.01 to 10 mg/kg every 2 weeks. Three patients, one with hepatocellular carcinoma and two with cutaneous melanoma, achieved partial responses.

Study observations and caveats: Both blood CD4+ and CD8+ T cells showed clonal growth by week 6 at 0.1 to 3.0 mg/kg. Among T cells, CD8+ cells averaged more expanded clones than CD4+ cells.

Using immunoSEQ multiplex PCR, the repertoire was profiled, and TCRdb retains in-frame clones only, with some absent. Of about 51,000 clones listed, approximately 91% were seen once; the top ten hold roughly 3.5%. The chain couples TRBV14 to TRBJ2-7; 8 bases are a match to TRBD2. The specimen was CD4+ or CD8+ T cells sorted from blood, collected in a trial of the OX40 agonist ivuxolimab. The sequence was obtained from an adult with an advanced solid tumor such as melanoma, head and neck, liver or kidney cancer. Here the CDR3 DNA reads TGTGCCAGCAGCCAAGATGTCCTAGCGGGCTACTCCTACGAGCAGTACTTC. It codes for CASSQDVLAGYSYEQYF. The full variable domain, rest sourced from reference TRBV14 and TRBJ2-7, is EAGVTQFPSHSVIEKGQTVTLRCDPISGHDNLYWYRRVMGKEIKFLLHFVKESKQDESGMPNNRFLAERTGGTYSTLKVQPAELEDSGVYFCASSQDVLAGYSYEQYFGPGTRLTVT.